Here is one T cell receptor beta chain with its context. The sample originates from a study of blood T cell repertoires in COVID-19. Germline lookup yields CDR1 WSHSY and CDR2 SAAADI. This CDR3 has 15 amino acids. V was trimmed by 6 bases and J by 1 base, leaving 13 bases between them. Repertoires were generated with immunoSEQ multiplex PCR, while TCRdb's copy carries only in-frame clones and drops some. This table holds roughly 250,000 clones, around 89% found once. The receptor was isolated from a man in his forties or fifties who had recovered from COVID-19. This chain links TRBV10-2 with TRBJ1-5; a weak D match, TRBD1 (5 bases). Sequences were obtained from PBMCs or T cells enriched from blood (not recorded which). The CDR3 bases are TGCGCCAGCAGCCAGGGTTTTGCAAGCAATCAGCCCCAGCATTTT. This encodes CASSQGFASNQPQHF.